These 15 T cell receptor beta chains were sequenced from one sample in a study of blood T cell repertoires in COVID-19. Data came from immunoSEQ multiplex PCR; TCRdb stores just in-frame clones and leaves some out. The sample has 25,000 to 30,000 clones, 80% to 90% seen once; the top ten hold around 10%. Sequencing was performed on peripheral blood. All receptors come from a man aged 55 to 70 with acute or convalescent COVID-19.

V and J are TRBV7-8 and TRBJ1-5; TRBD1 agrees at 7 bases. The CDR3 consists of 16 residues. Germline values: CDR1 SGHVS, CDR2 FQNEAQ. Trimming at V came to 5 bases and at J to 4 bases, leaving 11 bases not matched to a gene. CDR3 in DNA: TGTGCCAGCAGCCCTACCGCACAGGGGAGGAATCAGCCCCAGCATTTT. Amino acid sequence: CASSPTAQGRNQPQHF. Variable domain in full (rest from reference TRBV7-8 and TRBJ1-5): GAGVSQSPRYKVAKRGQDVALRCDPISGHVSLFWYQQALGQGPEFLTYFQNEAQLDKSGLPSDRFFAERPEGSVSTLKIQRTQQEDSAVYLCASSPTAQGRNQPQHFGDGTRLSIL.

A few counts support this clone. This chain connects TRBV19 to TRBJ1-5, with D maybe TRBD1 (6 bases). The length of the CDR3 is 16 residues. Trimming pared 3 bases from V and 3 bases from J, leaving 15 bases between. In germline, CDR1 is LNHDA, CDR2 SQIVND (reference sequence). In nucleotides, the CDR3 is TGTGCCAGTAGTATCCCCGGACAGAATTTCAATCAGCCCCAGCATTTT. It specifies CASSIPGQNFNQPQHF.

The chain combines TRBV29-1 with TRBJ1-1; a possible D gene is TRBD1 (5 bases). This CDR3 comprises 13 residues. The germline CDR1 and CDR2 sequences are SQVTM and ANQGSEA. V was shortened by 7 bases and J by 8 bases, with 20 bases between the two germline ends. In nucleotides, the CDR3 is TGCAGCGCCCAGGCGGAGCCCGGGGGGGAAGCTTTCTTT. The encoded protein is CSAQAEPGGEAFF.

The CDR3 region has the DNA TGTGCCACCAGTGACCCGACAGGACCCCACTATGGCTACACCTTC. This gives the protein CATSDPTGPHYGYTF. The chain has TRBV24-1 and TRBJ1-2; tentatively, D is TRBD1 (6 bases). The germline gives CDR1 KGHDR, CDR2 SFDVKD. This CDR3 region has 15 residues. The V gene lost 4 bases and the J gene lost 3 bases, with 14 bases spanning the gap.

V and J are TRBV6-5 and TRBJ1-2; D call uncertain. This CDR3 is 12 amino acids long. The ends were cut back, 5 bases at V and 4 bases at J, with 8 bases in the middle. Germline V CDR1 and CDR2: MNHEY, SVGAGI. CDR3 region: CASSTGGYGYTF. The CDR3 region has the DNA TGTGCCAGCAGTACCGGAGGCTATGGCTACACCTTC.

The chain combines TRBV7-2 with TRBJ2-2; TRBD2 matches at 13 bases. Germline assignment: CDR1 SGHTA and CDR2 FQGNSA. The CDR3 covers 17 residues. V shed 5 bases and J 4 bases; nucleotides not matched to a gene: 7. CDR3 residues: CASSPPGLAGPTGELFF. The DNA for the CDR3 is TGTGCCAGCAGCCCACCGGGACTAGCGGGACCCACCGGGGAGCTGTTTTTT.

The V gene is TRBV29-1, the J gene TRBJ2-1; a weak D match, TRBD2 (7 bases). Germline values: CDR1 SQVTM, CDR2 ANQGSEA. The germline V and J ends were trimmed by 4 bases and 2 bases, with 12 bases remaining between them. The length of the CDR3 is 14 residues. CDR3 residues: CSVAGGRAYNEQFF. CDR3 in DNA: TGCAGCGTTGCCGGGGGGCGGGCCTACAATGAGCAGTTCTTC.

This chain connects TRBV10-3 to TRBJ1-2; 7 nucleotides agree with TRBD1. V shed 10 bases and J 4 bases; nucleotides not matched to a gene: 15. This CDR3 is built from 15 residues. CDR1 and CDR2 from the germline V gene are ENHRY and SYGVKD. CDR3 nucleotide sequence: TGTGCCACCGCCAAGCTAGGGGGCGCGGGCTATGGCTACACCTTC. It codes for CATAKLGGAGYGYTF.

V is TRBV6-1 and J is TRBJ1-4; the D is unclear. The germline CDR1 and CDR2 sequences are MNHNS and SASEGT. The CDR3 has 14 residues. The V gene lost 1 base and the J gene lost 7 bases, with 10 bases spanning the gap. DNA for the CDR3: TGTGCCAGCAGTGAAGGCGTCGAGGGTGAAAAACTGTTTTTT. Protein sequence: CASSEGVEGEKLFF.

This clone was counted once. The rearrangement joins TRBV5-1 to TRBJ2-3, with D maybe TRBD1 (6 bases). Germline values: CDR1 SGHRS, CDR2 YFSETQ. This CDR3 region has 15 residues. V dropped 2 bases and J dropped 0 bases, with 10 bases sitting between them. Here the CDR3 reads CASSFVGHSTDTQYF. As DNA, the CDR3 is TGCGCCAGCAGCTTTGTGGGACATAGCACAGATACGCAGTATTTT.

The chain employs TRBV5-6 and TRBJ1-2; D remains unclear. There are 13 residues in the CDR3. CDR1 SGHDT and CDR2 YYEEEE come from the germline V gene. The germline V and J ends were trimmed by 2 bases and 2 bases, with 7 bases remaining between them. CDR3 nucleotide sequence: TGTGCCAGCAGCTTAGGGAGGAACTATGGCTACACCTTC. Encoded protein: CASSLGRNYGYTF.

The V gene is TRBV19, the J gene TRBJ1-5; no firm D call. This CDR3 contains 14 residues. Germline assignment: CDR1 LNHDA and CDR2 SQIVND (reference sequence). Trimming stripped 8 bases from V and 1 base from J, with 12 bases between. Written as DNA, the CDR3 is TGTGCCAGTGCGGCGGGGAGAAGCAATCAGCCCCAGCATTTT. This translates into CASAAGRSNQPQHF.

The chain uses TRBV28 and TRBJ2-3; 10 bases line up with TRBD2. The V segment lost 4 bases and the J segment 3 bases; nucleotides outside the gene matches: 4. Per the germline V gene, CDR1 is MDHEN and CDR2 is SYDVKM. The CDR3 consists of 15 residues. CDR3 protein: CASSSPSGRTDTQYF. The CDR3, as DNA: TGTGCCAGCAGTTCCCCTAGCGGGAGAACAGATACGCAGTATTTT.

The rearrangement uses TRBV27 and TRBJ2-3; D unresolved. V dropped 7 bases and J dropped 2 bases, with 13 bases sitting between them. CDR3 length: 14 residues. The germline CDR1 and CDR2 sequences are MNHEY and SMNVEV (reference sequence). The CDR3 DNA sequence: TGTGCCAGCAAGACAAGTACCCTCACAGATACGCAGTATTTT. Translating gives CASKTSTLTDTQYF.

V and J are TRBV7-9 and TRBJ1-1; TRBD1 aligns across 8 bases. CDR3 length: 14 amino acids. V was clipped by 4 bases and J by 4 bases; unmatched bases: 5. In germline, CDR1 is SEHNR, CDR2 FQNEAQ (reference sequence). The CDR3 nucleotides are TGTGCCAGCAGCTCGAGACAGGGGATCACTGAAGCTTTCTTT. Its translation is CASSSRQGITEAFF.